A single sample gave rise to the 19 T cell receptor beta chains below, sequenced in a study of glioma-infiltrating T cells after dendritic cell vaccination. Stated time point: after dendritic cell vaccination, including at tumor progression/relapse. Measured with immunoSEQ multiplex PCR; TCRdb has only the in-frame clones, and not every one. The repertoire has 99,000 or so clones, roughly 80% of them found once; the top ten carry around 5.4%. The source material was blood, sampled after dendritic cell vaccination. These receptors all stem from a human donor with glioblastoma.

V is TRBV18 and J is TRBJ2-7; no clear D. V was shortened by 9 bases and J by 0 bases, with 12 bases between the two germline ends. This CDR3 spans 13 amino acids. Germline V gives CDR1 KGHSH, CDR2 LQKENI. CDR3 loop: CASALGLSYEQYF. CDR3 coding DNA: TGTGCCAGTGCTCTAGGCCTCTCCTACGAGCAGTACTTC.

On this clone: The junction and the germline gene differ at one end; a read error may be behind it. The CDR3 loop is CASSRGAGYEQYF. The DNA of the CDR3 is TGTGCCAGCAGTCGGGGGGCGGGCTACGAGCAGTACTTC. This sequence joins TRBV4-1 and TRBJ2-7; possible D gene TRBD2, 7 bases. This CDR3 comprises 13 residues. Germline CDR1 MGHRA, CDR2 YSYEKL.

V is TRBV28 and J is TRBJ2-7; TRBD1 aligns across 9 bases. The V segment lost 7 bases and the J segment 3 bases; nucleotides outside the gene matches: 7. Germline CDR1 and CDR2: MDHEN and SYDVKM. CDR3 length equals 14 residues. CDR3 nucleotides: TGTGCCAGCACCCCGGGACAGGGTGACTACGAGCAGTACTTC. It translates to CASTPGQGDYEQYF.

The chain combines TRBV10-3 with TRBJ1-2; unclear D gene. The V gene's germline CDR1 is ENHRY and CDR2 SYGVKD. This CDR3 is built from 11 residues. V lost 11 bases and J lost 3, with 10 bases in between. CDR3 in DNA: TGTGCCTCCGGTGGTGACTATGGCTACACCTTC. This gives the protein CASGGDYGYTF.

As DNA, the CDR3 is TGTGCCAGCGGGCCTTGGAGGGACACTGAAGCTTTCTTT. Protein product: CASGPWRDTEAFF. V is TRBV6-1 and J is TRBJ1-1; D not resolved. CDR1 is MNHNS and CDR2 is SASEGT in the germline V gene. The CDR3 consists of 13 residues. The germline V and J ends were trimmed by 8 bases and 3 bases, with 13 bases remaining between them.

This chain uses TRBV9 with TRBJ2-3; 9 nucleotides align to TRBD2. CDR3 length equals 16 residues. The germline V gene has CDR1 SGDLS and CDR2 YYNGEE. Trimming took 0 bases from V and 3 from J; bases not matched to a gene: 5. In DNA form, the CDR3 reads TGTGCCAGCAGCGTAGAGCTAGCGGGAAAGACAGATACGCAGTATTTT. Translating gives CASSVELAGKTDTQYF.

CDR3: CASSLVGQGNTEAFF. Here the CDR3 DNA reads TGCGCCAGCAGCTTGGTGGGACAGGGTAACACTGAAGCTTTCTTT. This sequence joins TRBV5-1 and TRBJ1-1; 9 nucleotides agree with TRBD1. Germline lookup yields CDR1 SGHRS and CDR2 YFSETQ. There are 15 residues in the CDR3. V lost 0 bases and J lost 2; bases outside the gene matches: 2.

Worth noting for this clone: This sample also contains other DNA sequences that code for the same CDR3. The chain links TRBV5-1 to TRBJ2-1, with 8 nucleotides matching TRBD1. The germline gives CDR1 SGHRS, CDR2 YFSETQ. The CDR3 totals 14 residues. V gave up 4 bases and J gave up 3 bases; unmatched junction bases: 3. In nucleotides, the CDR3 is TGCGCCAGCAGCCCCGGACAGGGCTACAATGAGCAGTTCTTC. It specifies CASSPGQGYNEQFF.

J is TRBJ2-7 and V is TRBV6-5; a possible D gene is TRBD2 (5 bases). In germline, CDR1 is MNHEY, CDR2 SVGAGI. V shed 4 bases and J shed 5 bases, with 12 bases lying between them. This CDR3 has 13 residues. In DNA, the CDR3 is TGTGCCAGCAGTTTACTAGTTAAGGACGAGCAGTACTTC. This translates into CASSLLVKDEQYF.

The V call is TRBV5-6, the J call TRBJ2-2; 11 bases map to TRBD1. The J segment lost 5 bases and the V segment lost 1 base, leaving 7 bases of the junction unmatched. The CDR3 spans 17 residues. Germline V gene lookup returns CDR1 SGHDT and CDR2 YYEEEE. The CDR3 DNA reads TGTGCCAGCAGCTTGCCGCCGGGACAGGGGGGAACCGGGGAGCTGTTTTTT. As protein: CASSLPPGQGGTGELFF. Based on the CDR3 plus reference TRBV5-6 and TRBJ2-2, the full variable domain is DAGVTQSPTHLIKTRGQQVTLRCSPKSGHDTVSWYQQALGQGPQFIFQYYEEEERQRGNFPDRFSGHQFPNYSSELNVNALLLGDSALYLCASSLPPGQGGTGELFFGEGSRLTVL.

The rearrangement joins TRBV23-1 to TRBJ2-7; 12 positions match TRBD1. TRBV23-1 is an ORF, and what it does is uncertain. This CDR3 contains 15 residues. Trimming took 2 bases from V and 7 from J; bases not matched to a gene: 6. The CDR3 DNA sequence: TGCGCCAGCAGTCAAGGGGACAGGGGGCTAGAGGAGCAGTACTTC. As protein: CASSQGDRGLEEQYF.

The chain joins TRBV4-1 to TRBJ1-2; 8 bases match TRBD1. J gave up 6 bases and V 10 bases, and 13 bases lay outside the gene matches. The germline CDR1 and CDR2 sequences are MGHRA and YSYEKL. The CDR3 is 14 residues long. The CDR3 sequence: CATTSVGTGDGYTF. The CDR3 DNA follows: TGCGCCACTACGTCAGTGGGGACAGGCGATGGCTACACCTTC.

This rearrangement joins TRBV9 to TRBJ2-3; 8 bases are shared with TRBD2. After removal of 0 bases from V and 4 bases from J, the junction contained 4 bases not matched to a gene. Per the germline V gene, CDR1 is SGDLS and CDR2 is YYNGEE. The CDR3 has 15 residues. DNA for the CDR3: TGTGCCAGCAGCGTAGAGGGACTAGGATCAGATACGCAGTATTTT. It codes for CASSVEGLGSDTQYF.

The V and J genes are TRBV10-1 and TRBJ2-1; 10 bases are shared with TRBD1. The CDR3 length is 16 residues. Germline CDR1 and CDR2: WNHNN and SYGVQD (reference sequence). Trimming removed 0 bases from V and 3 bases from J; junction bases left unmatched: 2. The CDR3 DNA is TGCGCCAGCAGTGAGTCGGGACAGGGGATCTACAATGAGCAGTTCTTC. Translating it yields CASSESGQGIYNEQFF.

The chain employs TRBV5-4 and TRBJ2-7, with 7 bases that match TRBD2. V shed 5 bases, J shed 3 bases, and the junction held 14 bases outside the gene matches. The CDR3 runs to 16 residues. Germline CDR1 reads SGHNT; CDR2 reads YYREEE (reference sequence). CDR3 nucleotides: TGTGCCAGCAGTCCGACGGGGACTAAAAGCAACTACGAGCAGTACTTC. Translation: CASSPTGTKSNYEQYF.

This rearrangement joins TRBV9 to TRBJ1-1; TRBD1 agrees at 7 bases. Per the germline V gene, CDR1 is SGDLS and CDR2 is YYNGEE. The CDR3 covers 15 residues. V lost 3 bases to trimming and J lost 4 bases; unmatched junction nucleotides: 9. CDR3 sequence: CASSGTGLGTTEAFF. In nucleotides, the CDR3 is TGTGCCAGCAGCGGGACAGGCCTTGGTACCACTGAAGCTTTCTTT. Using reference TRBV9 and TRBJ1-1 for the parts outside the CDR3, the full variable domain is DSGVTQTPKHLITATGQRVTLRCSPRSGDLSVYWYQQSLDQGLQFLIQYYNGEERAKGNILERFSAQQFPDLHSELNLSSLELGDSALYFCASSGTGLGTTEAFFGQGTRLTVV.

This clone was counted a single time. V usage is TRBV7-2 and J usage is TRBJ2-7, with 10 bases lining up with TRBD2. There are 18 residues in the CDR3. The germline gives CDR1 SGHTA, CDR2 FQGNSA. Losses at the gene ends were 1 base for V and 2 bases for J; bases not matched to a gene: 11. CDR3 loop: CASSLVGLAGANPYEQYF. In DNA, the CDR3 is TGTGCCAGCAGCTTAGTTGGGCTAGCGGGAGCCAACCCCTACGAGCAGTACTTC.

The chain carries TRBV29-1 and TRBJ2-1, with 11 bases identical to TRBD2. Germline V gene data show CDR1 as SQVTM and CDR2 as ANQGSEA. The CDR3 contains 15 residues. The junction had 9 bases not matched to a gene; V was cut back by 4 bases and J by 7 bases. The CDR3 protein is CSVGPGASGRNEQFF. Written as DNA, the CDR3 is TGCAGCGTTGGGCCTGGTGCTAGCGGGAGGAATGAGCAGTTCTTC.

The J gene is TRBJ1-6, the V gene TRBV2; D gene unclear. Looked up from germline, CDR1 is SNHLY and CDR2 is FYNNEI. Trimming left V 0 bases short and J 0 bases short, with 9 bases between. This CDR3 region has 17 residues. The CDR3 DNA sequence: TGTGCCAGCAGTGAAGCTCCTGGGCTCTCCTATAATTCACCCCTCCACTTT. As protein: CASSEAPGLSYNSPLHF. Full variable domain (rest looked up from reference TRBV2 and TRBJ1-6): EPEVTQTPSHQVTQMGQEVILRCVPISNHLYFYWYRQILGQKVEFLVSFYNNEISEKSEIFDDQFSVERPDGSNFTLKIRSTKLEDSAMYFCASSEAPGLSYNSPLHFGNGTRLTVT.